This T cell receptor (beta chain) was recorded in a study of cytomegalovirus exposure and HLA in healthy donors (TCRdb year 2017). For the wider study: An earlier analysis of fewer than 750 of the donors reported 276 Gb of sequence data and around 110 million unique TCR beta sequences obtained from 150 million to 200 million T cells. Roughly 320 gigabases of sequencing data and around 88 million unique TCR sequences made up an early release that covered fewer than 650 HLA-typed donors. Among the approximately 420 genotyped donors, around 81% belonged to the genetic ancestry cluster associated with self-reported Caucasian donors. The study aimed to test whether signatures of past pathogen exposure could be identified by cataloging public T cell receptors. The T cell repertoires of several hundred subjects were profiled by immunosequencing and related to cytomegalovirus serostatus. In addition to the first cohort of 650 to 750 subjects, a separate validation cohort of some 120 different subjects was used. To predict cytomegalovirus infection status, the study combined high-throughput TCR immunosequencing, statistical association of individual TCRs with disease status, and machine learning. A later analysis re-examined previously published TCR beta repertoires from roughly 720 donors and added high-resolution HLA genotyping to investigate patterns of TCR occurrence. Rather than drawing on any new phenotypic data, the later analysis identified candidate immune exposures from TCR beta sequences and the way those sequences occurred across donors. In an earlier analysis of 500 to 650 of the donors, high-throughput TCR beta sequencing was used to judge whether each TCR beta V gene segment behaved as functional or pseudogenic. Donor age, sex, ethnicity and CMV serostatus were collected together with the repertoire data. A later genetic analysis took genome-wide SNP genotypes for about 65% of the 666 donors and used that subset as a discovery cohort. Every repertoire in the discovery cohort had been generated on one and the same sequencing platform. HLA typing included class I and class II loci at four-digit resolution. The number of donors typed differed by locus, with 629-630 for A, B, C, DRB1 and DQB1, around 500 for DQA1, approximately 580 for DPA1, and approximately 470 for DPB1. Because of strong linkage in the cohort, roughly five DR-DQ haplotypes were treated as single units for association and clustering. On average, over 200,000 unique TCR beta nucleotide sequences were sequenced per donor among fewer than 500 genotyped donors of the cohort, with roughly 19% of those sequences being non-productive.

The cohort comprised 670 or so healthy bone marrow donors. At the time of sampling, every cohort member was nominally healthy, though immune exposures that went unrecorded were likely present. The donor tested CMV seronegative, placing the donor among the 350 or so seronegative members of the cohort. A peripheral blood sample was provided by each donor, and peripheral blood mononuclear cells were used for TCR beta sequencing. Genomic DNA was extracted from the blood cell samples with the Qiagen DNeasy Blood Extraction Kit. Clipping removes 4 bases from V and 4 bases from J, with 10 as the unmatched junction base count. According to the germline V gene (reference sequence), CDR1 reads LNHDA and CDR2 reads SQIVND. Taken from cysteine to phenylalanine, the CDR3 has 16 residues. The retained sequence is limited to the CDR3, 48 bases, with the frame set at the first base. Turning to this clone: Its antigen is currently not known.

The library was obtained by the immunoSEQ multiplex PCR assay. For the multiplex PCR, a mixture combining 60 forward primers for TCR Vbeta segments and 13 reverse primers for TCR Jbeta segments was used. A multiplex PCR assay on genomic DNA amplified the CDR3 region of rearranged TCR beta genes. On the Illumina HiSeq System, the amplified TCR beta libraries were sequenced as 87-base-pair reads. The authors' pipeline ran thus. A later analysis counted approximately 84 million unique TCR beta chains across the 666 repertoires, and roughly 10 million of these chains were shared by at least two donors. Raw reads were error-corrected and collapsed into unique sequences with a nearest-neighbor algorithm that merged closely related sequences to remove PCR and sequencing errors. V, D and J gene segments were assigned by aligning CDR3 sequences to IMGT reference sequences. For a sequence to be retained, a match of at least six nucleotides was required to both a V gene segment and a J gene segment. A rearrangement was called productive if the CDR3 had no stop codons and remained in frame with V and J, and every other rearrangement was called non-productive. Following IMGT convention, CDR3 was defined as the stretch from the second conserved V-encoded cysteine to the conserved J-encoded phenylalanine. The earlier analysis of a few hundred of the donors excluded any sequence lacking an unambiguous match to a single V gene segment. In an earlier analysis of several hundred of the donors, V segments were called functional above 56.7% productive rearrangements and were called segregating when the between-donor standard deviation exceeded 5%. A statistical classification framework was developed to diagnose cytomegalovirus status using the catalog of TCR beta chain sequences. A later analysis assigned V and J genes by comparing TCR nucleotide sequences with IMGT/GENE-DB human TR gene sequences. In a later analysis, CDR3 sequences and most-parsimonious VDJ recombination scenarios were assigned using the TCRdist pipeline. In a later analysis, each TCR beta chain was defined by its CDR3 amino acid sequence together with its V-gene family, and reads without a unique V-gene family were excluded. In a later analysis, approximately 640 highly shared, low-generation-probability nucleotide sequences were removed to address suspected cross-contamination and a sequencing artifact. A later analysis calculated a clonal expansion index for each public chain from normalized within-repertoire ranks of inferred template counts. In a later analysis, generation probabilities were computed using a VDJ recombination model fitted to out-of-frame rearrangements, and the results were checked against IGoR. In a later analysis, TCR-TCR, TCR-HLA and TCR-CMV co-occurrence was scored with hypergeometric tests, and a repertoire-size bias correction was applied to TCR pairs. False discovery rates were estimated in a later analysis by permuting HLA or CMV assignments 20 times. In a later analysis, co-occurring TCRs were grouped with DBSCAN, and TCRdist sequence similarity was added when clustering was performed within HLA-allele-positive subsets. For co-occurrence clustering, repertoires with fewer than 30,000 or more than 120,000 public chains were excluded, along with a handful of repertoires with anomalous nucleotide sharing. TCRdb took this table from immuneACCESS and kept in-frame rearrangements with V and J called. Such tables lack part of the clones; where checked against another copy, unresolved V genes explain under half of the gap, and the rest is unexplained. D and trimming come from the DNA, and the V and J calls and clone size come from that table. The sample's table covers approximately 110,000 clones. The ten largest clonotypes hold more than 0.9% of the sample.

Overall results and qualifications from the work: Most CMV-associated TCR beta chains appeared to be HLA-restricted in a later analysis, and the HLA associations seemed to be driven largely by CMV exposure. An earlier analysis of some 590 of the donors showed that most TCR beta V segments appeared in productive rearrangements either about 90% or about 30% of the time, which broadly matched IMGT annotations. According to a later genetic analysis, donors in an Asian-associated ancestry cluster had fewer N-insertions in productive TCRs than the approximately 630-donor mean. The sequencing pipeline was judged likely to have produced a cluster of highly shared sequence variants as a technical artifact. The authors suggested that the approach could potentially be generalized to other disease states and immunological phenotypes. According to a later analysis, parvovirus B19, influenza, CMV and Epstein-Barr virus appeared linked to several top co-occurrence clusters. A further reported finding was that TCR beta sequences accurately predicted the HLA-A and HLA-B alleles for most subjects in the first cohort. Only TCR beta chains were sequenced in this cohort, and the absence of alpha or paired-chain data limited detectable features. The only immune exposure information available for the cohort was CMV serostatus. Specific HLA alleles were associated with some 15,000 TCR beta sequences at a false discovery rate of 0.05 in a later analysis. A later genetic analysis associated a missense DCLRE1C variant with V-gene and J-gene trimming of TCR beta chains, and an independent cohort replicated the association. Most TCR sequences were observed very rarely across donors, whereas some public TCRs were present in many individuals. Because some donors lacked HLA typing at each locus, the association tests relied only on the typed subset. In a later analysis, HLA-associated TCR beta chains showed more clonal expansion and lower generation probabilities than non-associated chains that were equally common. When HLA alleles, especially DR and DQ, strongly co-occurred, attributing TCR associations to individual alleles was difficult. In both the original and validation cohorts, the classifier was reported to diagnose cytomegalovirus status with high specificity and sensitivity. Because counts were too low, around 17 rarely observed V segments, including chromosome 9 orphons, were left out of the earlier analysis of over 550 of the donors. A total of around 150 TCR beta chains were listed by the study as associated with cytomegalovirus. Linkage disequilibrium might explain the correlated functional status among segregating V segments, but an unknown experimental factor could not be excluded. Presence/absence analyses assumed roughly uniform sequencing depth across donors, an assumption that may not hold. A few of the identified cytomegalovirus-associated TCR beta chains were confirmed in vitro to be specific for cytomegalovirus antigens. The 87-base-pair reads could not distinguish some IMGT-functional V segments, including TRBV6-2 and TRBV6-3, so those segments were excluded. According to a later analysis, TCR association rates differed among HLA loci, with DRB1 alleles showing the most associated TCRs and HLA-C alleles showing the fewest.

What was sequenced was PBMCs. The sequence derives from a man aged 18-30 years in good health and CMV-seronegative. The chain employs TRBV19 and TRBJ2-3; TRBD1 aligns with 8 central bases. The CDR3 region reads CASSTRTGPLSDTQYF. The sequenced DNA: TGTGCCAGTAGTACCCGGACAGGGCCCCTTTCAGATACGCAGTATTTT.